The rows below give T cell receptor beta chains drawn from one sample of a study of spatial heterogeneity in lung cancer. Each CDR3 protein is one row after TCRdb ran MiXCR on the 5' RACE reads. In the table there are about 36,000 distinct CDR3 sequences, approximately 7.5% of which are singletons. This specimen was PBMCs, taken at follow-up. These receptors all come from a male donor with early-stage non-small cell lung cancer. The CDR3 runs from the conserved cysteine through the conserved F or W. Fields, in order: V gene, clone size, J gene, D gene, CDR3 protein, CDR3 DNA. D genes are given only for firm matches. The size field is filled for only some rows; it gives once, few, many or a size class.

>TRBV12-3/TRBV12-4|many|TRBJ2-2|.
CASSKRNTGELFF
TGTGCCAGCAGTAAGCGGAACACCGGGGAGCTGTTTTTT
>TRBV30|many|TRBJ2-5|TRBD1
CACRQGSAETQYF
TGTGCCTGCAGACAGGGGTCGGCAGAGACCCAGTACTTC
>TRBV19|many|TRBJ2-3|TRBD2
CASSFSGGTDTQYF
TGTGCCAGTAGTTTTAGCGGGGGAACAGATACGCAGTATTTT
>TRBV7-9|many|TRBJ1-5|.
CASSLDPGSNQPQHF
TGTGCCAGCAGCTTAGACCCAGGGAGCAATCAGCCCCAGCATTTT
>TRBV7-2|once|TRBJ1-1|.
CASSLTFAGTEAFF
TGTGCCAGCAGCTTAACTTTCGCCGGGACTGAAGCTTTCTTT
>TRBV20-1|many|TRBJ1-6|.
CSARDEEGYNSPLHF
TGCAGTGCTAGAGATGAGGAGGGGTATAATTCACCCCTCCACTTT
>TRBV19|many|TRBJ2-4|.
CASSPLPSFPDNIQYF
TGTGCCAGTAGCCCTCTCCCCTCTTTCCCGGACAACATTCAGTACTTC
>TRBV5-1|.|TRBJ2-1|.
CASSLGAAGATYNEQFF
TGCGCCAGCAGCTTGGGTGCTGCGGGGGCGACCTACAATGAGCAGTTCTTC
>TRBV6-1|few|TRBJ2-2|TRBD1
CASSAAGGSTGELFF
TGTGCCAGCAGTGCCGCAGGGGGATCCACCGGGGAGCTGTTTTTT
>TRBV2|many|TRBJ2-1|.
CASSEASAGVVNEQFF
TGTGCCAGCAGTGAAGCCTCAGCAGGGGTGGTCAATGAGCAGTTCTTC
>TRBV12-3/TRBV12-4|many|TRBJ2-2|.
CASSLRGRVGELFF
TGTGCCAGCAGTCTCCGGGGGCGGGTCGGGGAGCTGTTTTTT
>TRBV5-1|many|TRBJ1-1|TRBD1
CASSPDRVGTEAFF
TGCGCCAGCAGCCCTGACAGGGTGGGCACTGAAGCTTTCTTT
>TRBV10-3|.|TRBJ2-2|.
CAIREQVTGELFF
TGTGCCATCAGGGAGCAAGTAACCGGGGAGCTGTTTTTT
>TRBV19|many|TRBJ2-3|.
CASRRTDTQYF
TGTGCCAGCCGACGTACAGATACGCAGTATTTT
>TRBV7-3|many|TRBJ1-6|TRBD1
CASSQVTGQGRNSPLHF
TGTGCCAGCAGCCAAGTAACGGGACAGGGGCGTAATTCACCCCTCCACTTT
>TRBV11-2|many|TRBJ2-2|.
CASSSADYTGELFF
TGTGCCAGCAGCTCAGCGGATTACACCGGGGAGCTGTTTTTT
>TRBV7-9|many|TRBJ1-3|.
CASSLEAGYGGNTIYF
TGTGCCAGCAGCTTAGAGGCAGGGTACGGTGGAAACACCATATATTTT
>TRBV3-1|many|TRBJ1-2|.
CASSQVGRINYGYTF
TGTGCCAGCAGCCAAGTGGGCAGGATAAACTATGGCTACACCTTC
>TRBV20-1|many|TRBJ2-1|TRBD2
CSAGTSGGAAFF
TGCAGTGCCGGGACTAGCGGGGGGGCCGCGTTCTTC